The present entry profiles one TCR beta chain with its context. Its cognate antigen is unknown. Sequencing was performed with immunoSEQ multiplex PCR; in TCRdb, only in-frame clones are kept and a portion is missing. The table shows 60,000 to 85,000 clones, with roughly 74% occurring only once. The sample originates from a study of vaccination effects on CD4 cells after COVID-19. Antigen-specific CD4+ T cells expanded by the ViraFEST assay with viral peptide pools were then sequenced. Following culture for approximately ten days, CD4+ T cells were isolated. Vaccination of participants consisted of two doses of either the BNT162b2 or mRNA-1273 vaccine. The V gene's germline CDR1 is SGHRS and CDR2 YFSETQ. This CDR3 is built from 14 residues. Trimming pared 0 bases from V and 4 bases from J, leaving 10 bases between.

This rearrangement joins TRBV5-1 to TRBJ2-5; D remains unclear. The clonotype comes from a human donor who received a COVID-19 vaccine. This material consisted of CD4+ T cells from PBMCs cultured with HCoV-229E spike peptides, taken after COVID-19 vaccination. Here the CDR3 DNA reads TGCGCCAGCAGCTTGGAAGTAGCTGGAGAGACCCAGTACTTC. This encodes CASSLEVAGETQYF.